This T cell receptor (beta chain) comes out of a study of cytotoxic CD8 clonotypes in ibrutinib-treated CLL. Across the whole study: For this cohort, patients were about a dozen relapsed/refractory and some 15 treatment-naive, while some 18 were IGHV unmutated.

Libraries were prepared by immunoSEQ multiplex PCR; TCRdb keeps only in-frame clonotypes and omits some of them. The sample lists 250,000 to 350,000 clones, roughly four fifths occurring once. This clone has more than one count but fewer than ten. Germline CDR1 SQVTM, CDR2 ANQGSEA. CDR3 length: 15 residues. Material: PBMCs, obtained at disease progression, from a patient treated with ibrutinib. This receptor was taken from a human donor with chronic lymphocytic leukemia. The V and J genes are TRBV29-1 and TRBJ2-3; 11 nucleotides align to TRBD2. Here the CDR3 reads CSSSGGLMGTDTQYF. The CDR3 nucleotides are TGCAGTTCTAGCGGGGGGCTTATGGGGACAGATACGCAGTATTTT.